This T cell receptor beta chain was identified during a study of CD8+ T cells in alopecia areata. This clone occurred once. Its cognate antigen is unknown. cDNA serving as the sequencing template came from extracted, reverse transcribed RNA. Sequencing used immunoSEQ multiplex PCR; TCRdb keeps in-frame clones, though not all of them. There are roughly 150,000 clones in the sample; approximately 60% occur only once, and about 4.4% lies in the top ten. Notes on the study in general: Relative to normal scalp, lesional scalp, especially alopecia totalis/universalis, showed higher clonality.

CDR1 and CDR2 (germline): SQVTM, ANQGSEA. Losses at the gene ends were 6 bases for V and 8 bases for J; bases not matched to a gene: 7. The CDR3 has 12 residues. This sequence joins TRBV29-1 and TRBJ1-2; 9 nucleotides match TRBD1. Material for sequencing was CD4+ T cells sorted from blood. The clonotype was recovered from a human donor in good health. DNA for the CDR3: TGCAGCGTCTCCGGGACAGGGTACGGCTACACCTTC. Translating it yields CSVSGTGYGYTF. Based on the CDR3 plus reference TRBV29-1 and TRBJ1-2, the full variable domain is SAVISQKPSRDICQRGTSLTIQCQVDSQVTMMFWYRQQPGQSLTLIATANQGSEATYESGFVIDKFPISRPNLTFSTLTVSNMSPEDSSIYLCSVSGTGYGYTFGSGTRLTVV.